The clone carrying this TCR beta chain occurred a few times. Preparation of the TCRbeta library was carried out with unique molecular identifiers. TCRdb reanalysed the PCR reads using MiXCR and keeps one entry per CDR3 protein. The sample includes 350,000 to 500,000 distinct CDR3 sequences, roughly 43% of them seen just once. This record belongs to a study of T-cell reconstitution after alpha-beta-depleted transplantation in children. The length of the CDR3 is 13 residues. V was pared by 10 bases and J by 2 bases, with 7 bases of the junction left unmatched. Sequencing used PBMCs, obtained before TCRalphabeta/CD19-depleted stem cell transplant. The rearrangement joins TRBV12-3 or TRBV12-4 to TRBJ1-2; 7 bases match TRBD1. The clonotype comes from a girl aged 2-10 years with aplastic anemia, due to receive a stem cell transplant. The CDR3 nucleotides read TGTGCCACGAGGGGGACAGCAAACTATGGCTACACCTTC. This sequence encodes CATRGTANYGYTF.